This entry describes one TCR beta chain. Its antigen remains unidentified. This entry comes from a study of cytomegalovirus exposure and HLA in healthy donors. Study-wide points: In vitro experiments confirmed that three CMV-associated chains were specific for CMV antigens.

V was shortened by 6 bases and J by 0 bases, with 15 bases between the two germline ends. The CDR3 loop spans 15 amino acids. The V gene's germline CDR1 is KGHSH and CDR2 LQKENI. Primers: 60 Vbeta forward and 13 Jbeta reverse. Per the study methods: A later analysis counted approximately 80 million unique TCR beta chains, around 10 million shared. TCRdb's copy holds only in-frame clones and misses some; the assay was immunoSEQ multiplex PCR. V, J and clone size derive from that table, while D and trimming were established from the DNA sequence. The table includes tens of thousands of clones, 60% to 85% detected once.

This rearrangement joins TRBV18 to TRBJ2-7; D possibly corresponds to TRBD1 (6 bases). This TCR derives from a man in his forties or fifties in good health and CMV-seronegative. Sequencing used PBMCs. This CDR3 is CASSLSGTLSYEQYF. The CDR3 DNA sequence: TGTGCCAGCTCTTTATCCGGGACACTCTCCTACGAGCAGTACTTC. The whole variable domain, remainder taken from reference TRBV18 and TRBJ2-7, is NAGVMQNPRHLVRRRGQEARLRCSPMKGHSHVYWYRQLPEEGLKFMVYLQKENIIDESGMPKERFSAEFPKEGPSILRIQQVVRGDSAAYFCASSLSGTLSYEQYFGPGTRLTVT.